This section outlines one TCR beta chain sequence together with its context. Its target is not known. Some clones are missing from TCRdb's copy, which holds only in-frame ones; the method was immunoSEQ multiplex PCR. The data show about 80,000 clones, 92% seen once. This CDR3 region has 15 residues. The germline V gene has CDR1 SGHDN and CDR2 FVKESK. Trimming stripped 3 bases from V and 0 bases from J, with 9 bases between. This record belongs to a study of OX40 agonist ivuxolimab in advanced cancers. Study results and caveats: Normalized T-cell clonal expansion was also low in some nonresponders. Antigen specificity of clonally expanded peripheral T cells was not established. The CD4+ and CD8+ T cells in the blood had expanded clonally by week 6 at 0.1 to 3.0 mg/kg.

This sequence joins TRBV14 and TRBJ1-5, with D possibly TRBD1 on 6 matching bases. The sequencing here drew on CD4+ or CD8+ T cells sorted from blood, taken in a trial of the OX40 agonist ivuxolimab. The TCR comes from an adult with an advanced solid tumor such as melanoma, head and neck, liver or kidney cancer. The CDR3 nucleotides are TGTGCCAGCAGCCACAAACAGGGTAGCAATCAGCCCCAGCATTTT. It is translated as CASSHKQGSNQPQHF.